Following are 14 T cell receptor beta chains from one sample sequenced in a study of CD8 T cells in ankylosing spondylitis. MiXCR was run by TCRdb on the 5' RACE reads, yielding one entry per CDR3 protein. The table shows 750,000 to 850,000 distinct CDR3 sequences, with around 11% occurring only once. Study observations and caveats: Blood from ankylosing spondylitis patients appeared to carry a characteristic roughly 8-variant TCR beta motif.

These TCRs are of unknown antigen specificity. The sequencing sample was made of blood, either unsorted or a sorted T cell fraction (not recorded which). Receptor source: a male donor with ankylosing spondylitis.

This clonotype turned up a few times. This sequence joins TRBV7-6 and TRBJ1-1, with D tentatively TRBD1 (5 bases). Trimming removed 5 bases from V and 2 bases from J, with 12 bases in between. Germline values: CDR1 SGHVS, CDR2 FNYEAQ. The CDR3 spans 14 residues. CDR3 protein: CASSKRGFNTEAFF. Here the CDR3 DNA reads TGTGCCAGCAGCAAAAGGGGTTTCAACACTGAAGCTTTCTTT.

The table lists this clonotype with a few counts. The chain carries TRBV7-9 and TRBJ1-5; D is ambiguous. The germline V and J ends were trimmed by 1 base and 1 base, with 14 bases remaining between them. The germline CDR1 and CDR2 sequences are SEHNR and FQNEAQ (reference sequence). CDR3 length: 17 residues. Here the CDR3 reads CASSLGVGEASNQPQHF. DNA for the CDR3: TGTGCCAGCAGCTTAGGTGTTGGGGAGGCAAGCAATCAGCCCCAGCATTTT.

This clonotype showed up just a few times. The gene calls are TRBV20-1 and TRBJ2-5, with D hard to call. The germline CDR1 and CDR2 sequences are DFQATT and SNEGSKA (reference sequence). The germline V and J ends were trimmed by 6 bases and 1 base, with 15 bases remaining between them. The CDR3 totals 14 residues. The CDR3 sequence: CSAVPLRVQETQYF. CDR3 bases: TGCAGTGCGGTACCTCTTAGGGTCCAAGAGACCCAGTACTTC.

The CDR3 DNA sequence: TGTGCCAGCAGTTTGGGCCCGACAGGGATGGAGACCCAGTACTTC. Its translation is CASSLGPTGMETQYF. V is TRBV27 and J is TRBJ2-5; TRBD1 matches 7 bases. Germline-derived CDR1 and CDR2 are MNHEY and SMNVEV (reference sequence). CDR3 length: 15 amino acids. J was trimmed by 5 bases and V by 3 bases; bases with no gene match: 9.

The V gene is TRBV10-3, the J gene TRBJ2-3; no firm D call. The V and J ends lost 3 bases and 5 bases respectively, with 9 bases between them. This CDR3 contains 13 residues. CDR1 and CDR2 from the germline V gene are ENHRY and SYGVKD. CDR3 loop: CAISDTYRDTQYF. CDR3 DNA sequence: TGTGCCATCAGTGACACTTACAGAGATACGCAGTATTTT.

This clonotype occurred many times. This chain uses TRBV7-2 with TRBJ2-4; TRBD2 agrees at 7 bases. With 3 bases clipped from V and 1 base from J, the junction kept 0 bases outside the gene matches. Looked up from germline, CDR1 is SGHTA and CDR2 is FQGNSA. This CDR3 spans 14 amino acids. This chain's CDR3 is CASSFGGAKNIQYF. The CDR3 DNA reads as TGTGCCAGCAGCTTCGGGGGGGCCAAAAACATTCAGTACTTC.

This clonotype was observed a handful of times. The chain is built from TRBV4-3 and TRBJ1-6; 7 bases are a match to TRBD1. Germline assignment: CDR1 LGHNA and CDR2 YSLEER. The V and J ends lost 4 bases and 10 bases, in that order; junction bases with no gene match: 13. The CDR3 consists of 16 residues. The CDR3 DNA is TGCGCCAGCAGCCCTACCTCTGGGACAGTAGGGTCACCCCTCCACTTT. Encoded protein: CASSPTSGTVGSPLHF.

This clonotype was counted between two and nine times. The chain carries TRBV5-1 and TRBJ2-1; 10 bases fit TRBD2. The CDR3 extends over 19 amino acids. After removal of 0 bases from V and 0 bases from J, the junction contained 9 bases not matched to a gene. Germline V gene lookup returns CDR1 SGHRS and CDR2 YFSETQ. Here the CDR3 DNA reads TGCGCCAGCAGCTTGGCCTCTAGCGGGAGTTCCGGCTCCTACAATGAGCAGTTCTTC. Protein product: CASSLASSGSSGSYNEQFF. The full variable domain, rest sourced from reference TRBV5-1 and TRBJ2-1, is KAGVTQTPRYLIKTRGQQVTLSCSPISGHRSVSWYQQTPGQGLQFLFEYFSETQRNKGNFPGRFSGRQFSNSRSEMNVSTLELGDSALYLCASSLASSGSSGSYNEQFFGPGTRLTVL.

This clonotype turned up a few times. The rearrangement links TRBV5-1 to TRBJ2-6; a weak D match, TRBD2 (7 bases). The V gene lost 3 bases and the J gene lost 4 bases, with 17 bases spanning the gap. From germline, CDR1 is SGHRS and CDR2 YFSETQ. The CDR3 runs 17 residues. The CDR3 DNA is TGCGCCAGCAGCTACGGCTGGGGGGGCCCAGGGGCCAACGTCCTGACTTTC. Amino acids: CASSYGWGGPGANVLTF.

This clonotype was counted a few times. The chain uses TRBV5-1 and TRBJ2-7; 7 bases agree with TRBD2. Germline CDR1 reads SGHRS; CDR2 reads YFSETQ. V was clipped by 0 bases and J by 1 base; unmatched bases: 4. This CDR3 spans 15 amino acids. The CDR3 spells CASSLVLAESYEQYF. CDR3 DNA: TGCGCCAGCAGCTTGGTGCTAGCGGAGTCCTACGAGCAGTACTTC.

This clonotype has just a few counts. This chain joins TRBV28 and TRBJ2-1; 8 bases fit TRBD2. Germline CDR1 is MDHEN and CDR2 is SYDVKM. This CDR3 has 14 amino acids. The ends lost 2 bases at V and 13 bases at J; junction bases unmatched: 10. In nucleotides, the CDR3 is TGTGCCAGCAGTTTAATCGGGGAACTAGCGGCACAGTTCTTC. Encoded protein: CASSLIGELAAQFF.

This clonotype was recorded at least ten times. The J gene is TRBJ2-7, the V gene TRBV4-2, with TRBD2 identical over 7 bases. The J segment lost 4 bases and the V segment lost 3 bases, leaving 18 bases of the junction unmatched. This CDR3 contains 18 residues. Germline V CDR1 and CDR2: LGHNA, YNFKEQ. DNA for the CDR3: TGTGCCAGCAGCCAGAGGCAGAGTGAGCGGGGCATTCAGTACGAGCAGTACTTC. Its translation: CASSQRQSERGIQYEQYF.

This clonotype was counted a few times. V and J are TRBV12-3 or TRBV12-4 and TRBJ1-1; D is unclear. The CDR3 consists of 12 residues. V was clipped by 5 bases and J by 10 bases, with 14 bases between them. The CDR3 sequence is CASSPIRWVAFF. The CDR3 nucleotides are TGTGCCAGCAGTCCCATCCGTTGGGTAGCTTTCTTT.

The chain employs TRBV6-5 and TRBJ2-3, with D uncertain. Germline assignment: CDR1 MNHEY and CDR2 SVGAGI. The CDR3 covers 16 residues. With 0 bases removed from V and 4 bases from J, the gap between germline ends came to 14 bases. CDR3 DNA: TGTGCCAGCAGTTACTCGATCTTCCCAGCGTCAGATACGCAGTATTTT. It is translated as CASSYSIFPASDTQYF.